Presented here are 19 T cell receptor beta chains from one specimen sequenced in a study of cytotoxic CD8 clonotypes in ibrutinib-treated CLL. Sequencing used immunoSEQ multiplex PCR; TCRdb keeps in-frame clones, though not all of them. The sample records under 50,000 clones, approximately 71% being singletons. Sequencing was performed on PBMCs, taken at disease progression, from a patient treated with ibrutinib. Receptors were obtained from a human donor with chronic lymphocytic leukemia.

This sequence joins TRBV19 and TRBJ2-7; a weak D match, TRBD2 (5 bases). The CDR3 extends over 13 amino acids. Trimming cost V 7 bases and J 6 bases, with 16 bases left between them. Germline CDR1 reads LNHDA; CDR2 reads SQIVND (reference sequence). The CDR3 region is CASMRTAAGEQYF. In DNA, the CDR3 is TGTGCCAGTATGAGGACGGCGGCGGGCGAGCAGTACTTC.

The chain is built from TRBV28 and TRBJ2-1; 9 nucleotides align to TRBD2. The V and J ends lost 7 bases and 7 bases, in that order; junction bases with no gene match: 8. The germline V gene encodes CDR1 MDHEN and CDR2 SYDVKM. The CDR3 loop spans 14 amino acids. CDR3 residues: CASNKREAGNEQFF. In nucleotides, the CDR3 is TGTGCCAGCAACAAGCGGGAGGCCGGGAATGAGCAGTTCTTC.

This chain links TRBV10-2 with TRBJ1-4, with D uncertain. This CDR3 contains 15 residues. Germline CDR1 is WSHSY and CDR2 is SAAADI. V lost 8 bases and J 3 bases, leaving 16 bases between the germline ends. CDR3 loop: CASAFMGNANEKLFF. CDR3 coding DNA: TGCGCCAGCGCTTTCATGGGGAATGCTAATGAAAAACTGTTTTTT.

CDR3 DNA sequence: TGTGCCAGCAGTCGGACAGGGCCTAATGAAAAACTGTTTTTT. Translating gives CASSRTGPNEKLFF. This chain joins TRBV28 and TRBJ1-4, with 8 bases identical to TRBD1. V was clipped by 5 bases and J by 3 bases; unmatched bases: 2. Germline lookup yields CDR1 MDHEN and CDR2 SYDVKM. This CDR3 has 14 residues.

The chain recombines TRBV6-5 with TRBJ1-4; D unresolved. CDR1 is MNHEY and CDR2 is SVGAGI in the germline V gene. There are 15 residues in the CDR3. The ends were cut back, 8 bases at V and 1 base at J, with 14 bases in the middle. The CDR3 region is CASRRWEETNEKLFF. Here the CDR3 DNA reads TGTGCCAGCCGCAGGTGGGAGGAAACTAATGAAAAACTGTTTTTT.

The chain recombines TRBV7-2 with TRBJ2-3; no firm D call. This CDR3 has 11 residues. Trimming shortened V by 3 bases and J by 4 bases, and 2 bases separated the two germline ends. CDR1 SGHTA and CDR2 FQGNSA come from the germline V gene. In DNA form, the CDR3 reads TGTGCCAGCAGCTTTTCAGATACGCAGTATTTT. Translated, it gives CASSFSDTQYF.

CDR3 coding DNA: TGCAGCACCCGACTAGCGGGAGTTCAAGATACGCAGTATTTT. It is translated as CSTRLAGVQDTQYF. The chain is built from TRBV29-1 and TRBJ2-3; 12 positions agree with TRBD2. The CDR3 has 14 amino acids. Germline V CDR1 and CDR2: SQVTM, ANQGSEA. V lost 8 bases, J lost 5 bases, and 8 bases stayed unmatched.

This clone has more than one count but fewer than ten. The chain is built from TRBV6-5 and TRBJ2-1, with 8 bases that match TRBD1. After removal of 5 bases from V and 2 bases from J, the junction contained 5 bases not matched to a gene. CDR1 MNHEY and CDR2 SVGAGI come from the germline V gene. The CDR3 runs to 15 residues. The CDR3 spells CASSLRGLTYNEQFF. Here the CDR3 DNA reads TGTGCCAGCAGTCTCAGGGGGCTCACCTACAATGAGCAGTTCTTC.

V usage is TRBV7-2 and J usage is TRBJ1-2, with D perhaps matching TRBD1 (5 bases). The CDR3 sequence is 15 residues long. Germline-derived CDR1 and CDR2 are SGHTA and FQGNSA. Trimming left V 5 bases short and J 1 base short, with 14 bases between. DNA of the CDR3: TGTGCCAGCAGCCCGCTTGGGGGACTTAACTATGGCTACACCTTC. Protein sequence: CASSPLGGLNYGYTF. The full variable domain, in which reference TRBV7-2 and TRBJ1-2 provide the parts outside the CDR3, is GAGVSQSPSNKVTEKGKDVELRCDPISGHTALYWYRQSLGQGLEFLIYFQGNSAPDKSGLPSDRFSAERTGGSVSTLTIQRTQQEDSAVYLCASSPLGGLNYGYTFGSGTRLTVV.

The chain carries TRBV29-1 and TRBJ2-7; 10 bases map to TRBD2. CDR1 is SQVTM and CDR2 is ANQGSEA in the germline V gene. J gave up 4 bases and V 1 base, and 13 bases lay outside the gene matches. The CDR3 is made up of 17 amino acids. This CDR3 is CSVEGGELAGGRYEQYF. CDR3 bases: TGCAGCGTTGAAGGGGGAGAGTTAGCGGGAGGCAGGTACGAGCAGTACTTC.

The chain combines TRBV5-4 with TRBJ2-5; possible D gene TRBD2, 6 bases. Trimming stripped 3 bases from V and 3 bases from J, with 12 bases between. CDR1 and CDR2 (germline): SGHNT, YYREEE (reference sequence). The length of the CDR3 is 14 residues. CDR3: CASSSSRGKETQYF. The CDR3 DNA sequence: TGTGCCAGCAGCTCTAGTCGGGGGAAAGAGACCCAGTACTTC.

The rearrangement joins TRBV6-4 to TRBJ2-7, with D possibly matching TRBD2 (6 bases). CDR1 MRHNA and CDR2 SNTAGT come from the germline V gene. Deletions cut 2 bases from V and 1 base from J, with 12 bases between. CDR3 length: 15 amino acids. CDR3 in DNA: TGTGCCAGCAGTGACGGCGGGACCACTTCCTACGAGCAGTACTTC. This codes for CASSDGGTTSYEQYF.

The chain recombines TRBV28 with TRBJ2-1, with TRBD2 matching over 7 bases. This CDR3 is built from 14 residues. V dropped 6 bases and J dropped 2; count of bases not matched to a gene: 4. From germline, CDR1 is MDHEN and CDR2 SYDVKM. The CDR3 coding sequence is TGTGCCAGCAGCTTAGCGGGCCCCTACAATGAGCAGTTCTTC. This sequence encodes CASSLAGPYNEQFF.

The chain recombines TRBV30 with TRBJ2-6; D is perhaps TRBD2 (6 bases). V gave up 1 base and J gave up 5 bases, with 9 bases separating them. This CDR3 is built from 14 residues. Germline V gives CDR1 GTSNPN, CDR2 SVGIG (reference sequence). This chain's CDR3 is CAWSGRVWANVLTF. DNA for the CDR3: TGTGCCTGGAGTGGGAGGGTTTGGGCCAACGTCCTGACTTTC.

The genes are TRBV11-2 and TRBJ1-1; a weak D match, TRBD1 (6 bases). Germline CDR1 and CDR2: SGHAT and FQNNGV. V lost 5 bases, J lost 5 bases, and 15 bases lay in between. This CDR3 region has 14 residues. The CDR3 coding sequence is TGTGCCAGCAGCCCAGGACAGAGATGGACTGAAGCTTTCTTT. It specifies CASSPGQRWTEAFF. Looking up the rest from reference TRBV11-2 and TRBJ1-1 gives the full variable domain: EAGVAQSPRYKIIEKRQSVAFWCNPISGHATLYWYQQILGQGPKLLIQFQNNGVVDDSQLPKDRFSAERLKGVDSTLKIQPAKLEDSAVYLCASSPGQRWTEAFFGQGTRLTVV.

This clone appeared once. The rearrangement joins TRBV13 to TRBJ2-3; unclear D gene. Germline assignment: CDR1 PRHDT and CDR2 FYEKMQ (reference sequence). Trimming removed 5 bases from V and 4 bases from J, with 7 bases in between. The length of the CDR3 is 12 residues. The CDR3: CASSTKPDTQYF. In DNA form, the CDR3 reads TGTGCCAGCAGCACCAAGCCAGATACGCAGTATTTT.

The chain carries TRBV9 and TRBJ2-5; a possible D gene is TRBD2 (6 bases). The ends were cut back, 10 bases at V and 1 base at J, with 23 bases in the middle. This CDR3 region has 16 residues. Germline V gene lookup returns CDR1 SGDLS and CDR2 YYNGEE. CDR3 amino acids: CAGQIRRDERQETQYF. The CDR3 nucleotides are TGTGCCGGACAAATTAGGCGGGATGAGCGCCAAGAGACCCAGTACTTC.

This sequence joins TRBV4-1 and TRBJ2-7, with D unclear. The CDR3 covers 17 residues. Trimming stripped 0 bases from V and 7 bases from J, with 22 bases between. Germline CDR1 MGHRA, CDR2 YSYEKL. CDR3 residues: CASSQDLAEHSIWEQYF. The CDR3, as DNA: TGCGCCAGCAGCCAAGATCTCGCGGAACATTCAATCTGGGAGCAGTACTTC.

This clone was counted a few times. The CDR3 here is CASSSKNIQYF. CDR3 in DNA: TGTGCCAGCAGCTCTAAAAACATTCAGTACTTC. This chain connects TRBV11-2 to TRBJ2-4; D not certain. The CDR3 runs 11 residues. Germline V lookup: CDR1 SGHAT, CDR2 FQNNGV. Trimming took 4 bases from V and 4 from J, leaving 2 bases between them.